This TCR beta chain was sequenced for a study of control samples from healthy donors and cancer patients. TCRdb keeps only in-frame clones here, not all; method: immunoSEQ multiplex PCR. The sample lists 130,000 or so clones; 80% to 95% were seen once. CDR1 and CDR2 from the germline V gene are LGHNT and FRNRAP. This CDR3 comprises 19 residues. The V gene end was trimmed by 4 bases and the J gene end by 2 bases; junction bases not matched to a gene: 16. The clonotype was recovered from a man aged 18 to 30 in good health. Material: blood. The V call is TRBV12-5, the J call TRBJ2-3; 9 nucleotides align to TRBD2. The CDR3 nucleotides are TGTGCTAGTGGTTCCTATTTGCGGGGGGGGGAAATATACACAGATACGCAGTATTTT. Its translation is CASGSYLRGGEIYTDTQYF.